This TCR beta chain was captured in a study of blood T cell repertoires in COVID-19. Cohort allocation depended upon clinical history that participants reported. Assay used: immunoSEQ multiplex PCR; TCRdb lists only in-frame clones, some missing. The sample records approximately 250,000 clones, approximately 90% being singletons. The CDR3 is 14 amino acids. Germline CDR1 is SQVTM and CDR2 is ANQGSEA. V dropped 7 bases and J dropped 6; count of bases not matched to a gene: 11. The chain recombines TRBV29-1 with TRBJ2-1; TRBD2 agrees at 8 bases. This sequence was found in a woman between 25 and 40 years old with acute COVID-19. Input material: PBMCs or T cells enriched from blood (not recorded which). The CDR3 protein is CSATLSGVTNEQFF. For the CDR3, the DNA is TGCAGCGCCACGCTTAGCGGGGTGACCAATGAGCAGTTCTTC.